Shown below are 3 T cell receptor beta chains from a single sample sequenced in a study of T cell responses to AZD1222 COVID-19 vaccine. Generated by immunoSEQ multiplex PCR, the TCRdb table keeps only in-frame clones and is missing some. The sample has 150,000 to 200,000 clones; approximately 91% are singletons. The sequencing here drew on peripheral blood, taken on day 0 of AZD1222 vaccination. These receptors originate from an adult in good health.

This clone was observed a handful of times. This chain links TRBV6-2 or TRBV6-3 with TRBJ2-2; D is possibly TRBD1 (6 bases). The CDR3 runs 19 residues. Germline-derived CDR1 and CDR2 are MNHEY and SVGEGT. V lost 5 bases to trimming and J lost 4 bases, with 26 bases between them. This CDR3 reads CASSDLSGTGWFGTGELFF. In DNA, the CDR3 is TGTGCCAGCAGTGACCTTTCGGGAACAGGGTGGTTTGGCACCGGGGAGCTGTTTTTT.

V is TRBV28 and J is TRBJ1-1, with D perhaps matching TRBD1 (6 bases). V gave up 8 bases and J gave up 0 bases, with 13 bases separating them. The V gene's germline CDR1 is MDHEN and CDR2 SYDVKM. This CDR3 spans 14 amino acids. The CDR3 is CASVLGGLNTEAFF. In DNA, the CDR3 is TGTGCCAGCGTCTTGGGGGGCCTGAACACTGAAGCTTTCTTT.

V and J are TRBV5-6 and TRBJ1-5; no reliable D call. V lost 3 bases and J 0 bases, leaving 7 bases between the germline ends. Germline values: CDR1 SGHDT, CDR2 YYEEEE. There are 14 residues in the CDR3. The CDR3 DNA sequence: TGTGCCAGCAGCTATGGAGCTAGCAATCAGCCCCAGCATTTT. It is translated as CASSYGASNQPQHF.